This TCR beta chain was identified during a study of blood T cell repertoires in COVID-19. Across the study: Donors in the United States, Italy and Spain gave samples during acute or convalescent COVID-19. T cells, B-cell-depleted T cells, or PBMCs supplied cDNA or gDNA.

The CDR3 loop spans 20 amino acids. The trim removed 4 bases at V and 2 bases at J, leaving 19 bases unmatched. Germline V gene sequence: CDR1 MNHNS, CDR2 SASEGT. In the authors' methods: Using reference gene primer amplification, nucleated cell counts were estimated. Sequencing used immunoSEQ multiplex PCR; TCRdb keeps in-frame clones, though not all of them. V and J calls and clone size follow that table, whereas D and trimming were derived from the DNA. The top ten clones hold around 2.3% of a sample with some 42,000 clones, over 75% of them seen once. Sequenced material: peripheral blood. The gene calls are TRBV6-1 and TRBJ1-3; TRBD1 matches at 8 bases. This clonotype was obtained from a human donor in a cohort sampled during active COVID-19. CDR3 nucleotide sequence: TGTGCCAGCAGTGTCTTTTGGGGTTCCGGGACAGGTGGACCTGGAAACACCATATATTTT. This gives the protein CASSVFWGSGTGGPGNTIYF.